This passage covers 26 T cell receptor beta chains from one sample sequenced in a study of shared clonotypes between healthy human individuals (dated by TCRdb to about 2020). The library was prepared using the immunoSEQ multiplex PCR assay. In its TCRdb copy, this immuneACCESS table keeps in-frame sequences only and misses some clones. Where compared with another copy, unresolved V genes explain less than half of these, and the others have no known cause. For this sample the table gives roughly 660,000 clones, of which less than 95% were detected only once. 30% to 40% of the sample lies in the top ten. Material: memory CD8+ T cells from PBMCs. According to the study, the label for this sample's cell subset or site signals: CD45RO+ cells pooled with CCR7-negative TemRA cells. These receptors all come from a man between 18 and 29 years old in good health. Some clones in this sample may be carry-over from other donors' samples.

The DNA for the CDR3 is TGTGCCAGCAGGGGTGGGGCAGTCTGGACAGATACGCAGTATTTT. Protein product: CASRGGAVWTDTQYF. The genes are TRBV27 and TRBJ2-3; perhaps TRBD1 as D (5 bases). V shed 6 bases and J shed 3 bases, with 16 bases lying between them. CDR3 size: 15 residues. Germline V lookup: CDR1 MNHEY, CDR2 SMNVEV (reference sequence).

This rearrangement joins TRBV13 to TRBJ1-2, with D possibly being TRBD1 (5 bases). Germline lookup yields CDR1 PRHDT and CDR2 FYEKMQ (reference sequence). The CDR3 totals 12 residues. The V and J ends lost 6 bases and 6 bases respectively, with 11 bases between them. This CDR3 reads CASSWGKNGYTF. In nucleotides, the CDR3 is TGTGCCAGCAGTTGGGGGAAGAATGGCTACACCTTC.

The V call is TRBV7-6, the J call TRBJ2-7; 11 nucleotides agree with TRBD1. CDR1 is SGHVS and CDR2 is FNYEAQ in the germline V gene. V dropped 5 bases and J dropped 6; count of bases not matched to a gene: 9. The length of the CDR3 is 15 residues. CDR3 DNA: TGTGCCAGCAGCGACAGACCGGGACAGGGGGGCGAGCAGTACTTC. Its translation: CASSDRPGQGGEQYF. Full variable domain (missing parts from reference TRBV7-6 and TRBJ2-7): GAGVSQSPRYKVTKRGQDVALRCDPISGHVSLYWYRQALGQGPEFLTYFNYEAQQDKSGLPNDRFSAERPEGSISTLTIQRTEQRDSAMYRCASSDRPGQGGEQYFGPGTRLTVT.

This clone has more than one count but fewer than ten. The junction shows a germline mismatch at one end, possibly a read error. The rearrangement uses TRBV2 and TRBJ1-1; TRBD1 might be the D (5 bases). This CDR3 is 13 amino acids long. The germline V gene has CDR1 SNHLY and CDR2 FYNNEI. The CDR3 nucleotides are TGTGCCAGCGGTGACAGAACGAACACTGAAGCTTTCTTT. Protein product: CASGDRTNTEAFF.

J is TRBJ1-2 and V is TRBV21-1; the D call of TRBD1 is as the table states it, not checked on the DNA. TRBV21-1 is a pseudogene locus. This CDR3 has 14 residues. The CDR3 nucleotides read TGTGCCAGCAGCAAAGTTAGGCAGGTTAAGGGCTACACCTTC. This translates into CASSKVRQVKGYTF.

The chain carries TRBV5-5 and TRBJ1-1; no reliable D call. The CDR3 is 14 amino acids. V lost 5 bases, J lost 6 bases, and 17 bases lay in between. Germline-derived CDR1 and CDR2 are SGHKS and YYEKEE (reference sequence). The DNA of the CDR3 is TGTGCCAGCAGACCGTTGAGAATCCGACCTGAAGCTTTCTTT. Its protein product is CASRPLRIRPEAFF. Filled out from reference TRBV5-5 and TRBJ1-1, the complete variable domain reads DAGVTQSPTHLIKTRGQQVTLRCSPISGHKSVSWYQQVLGQGPQFIFQYYEKEERGRGNFPDRFSARQFPNYSSELNVNALLLGDSALYLCASRPLRIRPEAFFGQGTRLTVV.

For the CDR3, the DNA is TGTGCCAGCAGTTTATCGCTAGGGGATCACTACAATGAGCAGTTCTTC. It encodes CASSLSLGDHYNEQFF. The chain uses TRBV27 and TRBJ2-1, with a tentative D call TRBD1 (5 bases). V lost 0 bases, J lost 3 bases, and 12 bases lay in between. In germline, CDR1 is MNHEY, CDR2 SMNVEV (reference sequence). CDR3 length: 16 residues.

This chain uses TRBV15 with TRBJ2-5, with D maybe TRBD1 (6 bases). Trimming cost V 0 bases and J 1 base, with 15 bases left between them. Germline lookup yields CDR1 LNHNV and CDR2 YYDKDF (reference sequence). The CDR3 is made up of 17 amino acids. CDR3 nucleotides: TGTGCCACCAGCAGAGAATGGGTTGTCAGGGGCCAAGAGACCCAGTACTTC. It yields the protein CATSREWVVRGQETQYF.

The V gene is TRBV30, the J gene TRBJ1-5, with 10 bases aligning to TRBD1. V gave up 3 bases and J gave up 0 bases; unmatched junction bases: 11. CDR3 length: 18 residues. Germline loops: CDR1 GTSNPN, CDR2 SVGIG (reference sequence). This chain's CDR3 is CAWSRGDRGLDSNQPQHF. The CDR3 DNA sequence: TGTGCCTGGAGCAGGGGGGACAGGGGACTCGATAGCAATCAGCCCCAGCATTTT.

This chain joins TRBV7-5 and TRBJ2-5; the table's D gene call, TRBD1, was not cross checked with the DNA. TRBV7-5 counts as a pseudogene. CDR3 length equals 17 residues. The CDR3 sequence is CARSLVGKQGRRETQYF. The CDR3, as DNA: TGTGCCAGAAGCTTAGTAGGGAAACAGGGGAGACGGGAGACCCAGTACTTC.

On this clone: Other DNA sequences from this sample encode an identical CDR3 as well. The chain carries TRBV28 and TRBJ2-7; TRBD1 might be the D (5 bases). V lost 4 bases and J lost 2, with 6 bases in between. The germline V gene encodes CDR1 MDHEN and CDR2 SYDVKM. The length of the CDR3 is 12 residues. CDR3 sequence: CASSYRTYEQYF. CDR3 DNA: TGTGCCAGCAGTTACAGGACCTACGAGCAGTACTTC.

The chain joins TRBV9 to TRBJ1-5; D not resolved. CDR1 and CDR2 (germline): SGDLS, YYNGEE. The V and J ends lost 3 bases and 0 bases respectively, with 7 bases between them. The CDR3 covers 14 residues. This CDR3 reads CASSDDDSNQPQHF. CDR3 nucleotide sequence: TGTGCCAGCAGCGACGACGATAGCAATCAGCCCCAGCATTTT.

This sequence joins TRBV5-1 and TRBJ2-3, with 13 nucleotides matching TRBD2. There are 22 residues in the CDR3. Germline V gene data show CDR1 as SGHRS and CDR2 as YFSETQ. The trim removed 5 bases at V and 2 bases at J, leaving 23 bases unmatched. The DNA of the CDR3 is TGCGCCAGCAGTCCTATCGACAGGGGGCTGGGACTAGCGGGATTTTTCACAGATACGCAGTATTTT. It codes for CASSPIDRGLGLAGFFTDTQYF.

The count of this clone is one. The chain carries TRBV7-8 and TRBJ1-2; D is perhaps TRBD1 (6 bases). Looked up from germline, CDR1 is SGHVS and CDR2 is FQNEAQ. The CDR3 length is 18 residues. V shed 0 bases and J shed 5 bases, with 22 bases lying between them. This chain's CDR3 is CASSLAGGRATNYYGYTF. CDR3 bases: TGTGCCAGCAGCTTAGCGGGGGGCAGGGCCACCAACTATTATGGCTACACCTTC.

This chain connects TRBV7-3 to TRBJ2-7; 12 bases align to TRBD1. J gave up 5 bases and V 6 bases, and 8 bases lay outside the gene matches. Per the germline V gene, CDR1 is SGHTA and CDR2 is FQGTGA. This CDR3 is built from 15 residues. The CDR3: CASRTRDRGQHEQYF. In DNA, the CDR3 is TGTGCCAGCAGAACCCGGGACAGGGGGCAACACGAGCAGTACTTC.

The V and J genes are TRBV9 and TRBJ1-3; D is uncertain. The CDR3 consists of 17 residues. Per germline, CDR1 SGDLS and CDR2 YYNGEE. The ends were cut back, 2 bases at V and 0 bases at J, with 15 bases in the middle. The CDR3 loop reads CASSVNSGLSSGNTIYF. The CDR3 bases are TGTGCCAGCAGCGTGAATTCGGGTCTTAGCTCTGGAAACACCATATATTTT. The variable domain in full, with the rest retrieved from reference TRBV9 and TRBJ1-3, is DSGVTQTPKHLITATGQRVTLRCSPRSGDLSVYWYQQSLDQGLQFLIQYYNGEERAKGNILERFSAQQFPDLHSELNLSSLELGDSALYFCASSVNSGLSSGNTIYFGEGSWLTVV.

The chain couples TRBV25-1 to TRBJ2-1, with D possibly being TRBD2 (5 bases). The germline V gene encodes CDR1 MGHDK and CDR2 SYGVNS. V gave up 3 bases and J gave up 4 bases, with 7 bases separating them. CDR3 length: 13 residues. CDR3 in amino acids: CASSDRGYNEQFF. CDR3 nucleotides: TGTGCCAGCAGTGATCGGGGATACAATGAGCAGTTCTTC.

The chain employs TRBV11-2 and TRBJ1-1; no definite D call. V was shortened by 4 bases and J by 8 bases, with 14 bases between the two germline ends. The length of the CDR3 is 13 residues. The germline CDR1 and CDR2 sequences are SGHAT and FQNNGV. CDR3: CASSSTKRSEAFF. CDR3 bases: TGTGCCAGCAGCTCCACTAAGCGGTCCGAAGCTTTCTTT.

This chain uses TRBV4-2 with TRBJ1-5, with unresolved D. In germline, CDR1 is LGHNA, CDR2 YNFKEQ. This CDR3 is 14 amino acids long. V was pared by 1 base and J by 4 bases, with 8 bases between. DNA of the CDR3: TGTGCCAGCAGCCAAGTCCAGCGAAATCAGCCCCAGCATTTT. Translating it yields CASSQVQRNQPQHF.

The chain joins TRBV19 to TRBJ2-1, with TRBD2 matching over 7 bases. Trimming cost V 3 bases and J 6 bases; bases outside gene matches: 8. The CDR3 runs to 15 residues. Germline V gives CDR1 LNHDA, CDR2 SQIVND (reference sequence). The CDR3 DNA follows: TGTGCCAGTAGTATTTCCTCGGGACTACCCAATGAGCAGTTCTTC. Protein sequence: CASSISSGLPNEQFF.

This chain uses TRBV6-5 with TRBJ2-7, with a tentative D call TRBD2 (6 bases). This CDR3 comprises 14 residues. Deletions cut 5 bases from V and 1 base from J, with 12 bases between. CDR1 MNHEY and CDR2 SVGAGI come from the germline V gene. CDR3 sequence: CASSGLGLSYEQYF. DNA for the CDR3: TGTGCCAGCAGTGGATTGGGACTGTCCTACGAGCAGTACTTC.

The chain links TRBV28 to TRBJ1-2; 9 bases are a match to TRBD1. This CDR3 contains 16 residues. J was trimmed by 4 bases and V by 1 base; bases with no gene match: 7. Germline loops: CDR1 MDHEN, CDR2 SYDVKM. The CDR3 reads CASSLLTGGKTYGYTF. The CDR3 nucleotides are TGTGCCAGCAGTTTATTAACAGGGGGCAAGACCTATGGCTACACCTTC.

The V call is TRBV5-1, the J call TRBJ1-2; D not resolved. Looked up from germline, CDR1 is SGHRS and CDR2 is YFSETQ. The CDR3 is made up of 12 amino acids. With 0 bases removed from V and 8 bases from J, the gap between germline ends came to 8 bases. CDR3 sequence reads: CASSLGQRGYTF. CDR3 DNA: TGCGCCAGCAGCTTGGGCCAGCGCGGCTACACCTTC.

The chain combines TRBV6-1 with TRBJ1-5; TRBD1 matches at 9 bases. J gave up 1 base and V 5 bases, and 3 bases lay outside the gene matches. Germline assignment: CDR1 MNHNS and CDR2 SASEGT. CDR3 length: 15 amino acids. The DNA of the CDR3 is TGTGCCAGCAGTAGACAGGGGGTCAGCAATCAGCCCCAGCATTTT. Its protein product is CASSRQGVSNQPQHF.

The V call is TRBV6-1, the J call TRBJ2-7, with a weak D call TRBD1 (5 bases). This CDR3 has 20 residues. The germline V gene has CDR1 MNHNS and CDR2 SASEGT. The germline V and J ends were trimmed by 2 bases and 4 bases, with 30 bases remaining between them. CDR3 sequence: CASSEKIAVADDRWPYEQYF. DNA of the CDR3: TGTGCCAGCAGTGAAAAAATAGCTGTGGCAGACGACAGATGGCCATACGAGCAGTACTTC.

This chain uses TRBV28 with TRBJ1-5, with 11 bases lining up with TRBD1. Losses at the gene ends were 5 bases for V and 6 bases for J; bases not matched to a gene: 9. In germline, CDR1 is MDHEN, CDR2 SYDVKM. The CDR3 is 16 amino acids. The CDR3 coding sequence is TGTGCCAGCAGTCCTCCCGGACAGGGGGCGGGTCAGCCCCAGCATTTT. It codes for CASSPPGQGAGQPQHF.